The sequence of this TCR beta chain was determined in a study of T cell responses to AZD1222 COVID-19 vaccine. This clone was found once. Clones were sequenced by immunoSEQ multiplex PCR, and TCRdb holds only the in-frame ones, with some missing. Among fewer than 150,000 clones listed, about nine tenths were seen once. This CDR3 spans 14 amino acids. V shed 4 bases and J shed 9 bases, with 16 bases lying between them. In germline, CDR1 is PRHDT, CDR2 FYEKMQ (reference sequence). This chain links TRBV13 with TRBJ1-3; D is perhaps TRBD1 (5 bases). The sequence came from an adult in good health. The source material was peripheral blood, sampled on day 0 of AZD1222 vaccination. CDR3 loop: CASSSRDRTATIYF. CDR3 in DNA: TGTGCCAGCAGCTCCCGGGACCGGACGGCCACCATATATTTT.